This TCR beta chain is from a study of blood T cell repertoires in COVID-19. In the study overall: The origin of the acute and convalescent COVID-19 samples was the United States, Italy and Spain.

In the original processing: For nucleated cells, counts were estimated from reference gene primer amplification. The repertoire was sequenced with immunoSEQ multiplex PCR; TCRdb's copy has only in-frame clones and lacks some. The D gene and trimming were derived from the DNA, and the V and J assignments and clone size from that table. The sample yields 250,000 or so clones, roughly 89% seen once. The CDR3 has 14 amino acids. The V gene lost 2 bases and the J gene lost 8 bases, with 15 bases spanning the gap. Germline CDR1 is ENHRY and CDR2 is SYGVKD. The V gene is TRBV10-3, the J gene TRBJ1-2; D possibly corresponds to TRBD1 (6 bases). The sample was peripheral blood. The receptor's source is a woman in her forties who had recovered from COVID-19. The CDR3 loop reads CAISETKDRSGYTF. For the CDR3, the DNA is TGTGCCATCAGTGAGACCAAAGACAGGTCGGGCTACACCTTC.